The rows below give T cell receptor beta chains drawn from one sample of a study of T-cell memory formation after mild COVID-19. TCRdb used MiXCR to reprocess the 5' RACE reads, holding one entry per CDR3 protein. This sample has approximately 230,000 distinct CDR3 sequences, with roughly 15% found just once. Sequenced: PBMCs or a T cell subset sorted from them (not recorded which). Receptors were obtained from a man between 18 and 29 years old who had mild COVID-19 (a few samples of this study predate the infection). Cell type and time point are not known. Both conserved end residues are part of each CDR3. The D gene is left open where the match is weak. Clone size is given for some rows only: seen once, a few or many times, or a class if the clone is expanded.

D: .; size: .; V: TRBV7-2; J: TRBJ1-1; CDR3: CASSFQVGTEAFF; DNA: TGTGCCAGCAGCTTTCAGGTAGGGACTGAAGCTTTCTTT
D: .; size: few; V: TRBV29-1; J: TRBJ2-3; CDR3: CGVSPRVTQYF; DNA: TGCGGGGTTTCCCCAAGAGTTACGCAGTATTTT
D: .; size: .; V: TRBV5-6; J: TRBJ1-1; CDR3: CASSFRAANTEAFF; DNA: TGTGCCAGCAGCTTTAGGGCAGCGAACACTGAAGCTTTCTTT
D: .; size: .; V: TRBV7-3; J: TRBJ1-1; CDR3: CASSDLGRMNTEAFF; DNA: TGTGCCAGCAGCGACCTGGGACGGATGAACACTGAAGCTTTCTTT
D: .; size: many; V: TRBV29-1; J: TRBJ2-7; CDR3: CSVVVRGHEQYF; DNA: TGCAGCGTTGTAGTCAGGGGCCACGAGCAGTACTTC
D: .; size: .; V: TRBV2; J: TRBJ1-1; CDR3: CASSDLQGRTEAFF; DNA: TGTGCCAGCAGTGATTTGCAGGGGAGGACTGAAGCTTTCTTT
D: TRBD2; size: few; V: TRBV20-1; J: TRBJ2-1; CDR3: CSARRGAPRGQFF; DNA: TGCAGTGCTAGGCGGGGGGCCCCTCGGGGGCAGTTCTTC
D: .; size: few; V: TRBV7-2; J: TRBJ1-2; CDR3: CASSFGAGRRYTF; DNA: TGTGCCAGCAGCTTTGGTGCAGGGAGGCGCTACACCTTC
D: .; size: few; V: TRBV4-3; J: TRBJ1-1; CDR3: CASSLGVGAEAFF; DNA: TGCGCCAGCTCGTTGGGTGTCGGCGCTGAAGCTTTCTTT
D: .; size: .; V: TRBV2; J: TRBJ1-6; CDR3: CATKRFGEALSPLHF; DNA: TGTGCCACCAAACGCTTCGGGGAGGCGTTATCACCCCTCCACTTT
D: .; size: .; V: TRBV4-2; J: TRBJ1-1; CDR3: CASSQDQGRNTEAFF; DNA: TGTGCCAGCAGCCAAGATCAGGGGCGGAACACTGAAGCTTTCTTT
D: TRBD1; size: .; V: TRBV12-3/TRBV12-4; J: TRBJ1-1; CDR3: CASSFSAGGSEAFF; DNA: TGTGCCAGCAGTTTTTCGGCAGGGGGTAGTGAAGCTTTCTTT
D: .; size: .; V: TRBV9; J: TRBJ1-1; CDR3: CASSVGTFNTEAFF; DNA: TGTGCCAGCAGCGTAGGAACCTTTAACACTGAAGCTTTCTTT
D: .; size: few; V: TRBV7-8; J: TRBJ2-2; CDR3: CASRAPWGKTGELFF; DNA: TGTGCCAGCAGAGCCCCGTGGGGGAAGACCGGGGAGCTGTTTTTT
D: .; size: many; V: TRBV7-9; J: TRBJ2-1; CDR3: CASSLAGTSYNEQFF; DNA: TGTGCCAGCAGCTTAGCGGGGACCTCCTACAATGAGCAGTTCTTC
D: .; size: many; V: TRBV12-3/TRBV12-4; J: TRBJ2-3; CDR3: CASCVGGTDTQYF; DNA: TGTGCCAGCTGTGTGGGGGGAACAGATACGCAGTATTTT
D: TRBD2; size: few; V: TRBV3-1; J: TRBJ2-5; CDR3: CASSPGLAGGPLETQYF; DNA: TGTGCCAGCAGCCCGGGACTAGCGGGGGGGCCCCTTGAGACCCAGTACTTC
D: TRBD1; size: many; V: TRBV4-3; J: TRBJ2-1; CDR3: CASSQEDRGRNEQFF; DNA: TGCGCCAGCAGCCAAGAGGACAGGGGGAGGAATGAGCAGTTCTTC
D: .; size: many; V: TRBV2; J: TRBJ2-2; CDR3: CASSEQGQGSGELFF; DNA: TGTGCCAGCAGTGAACAGGGCCAGGGGTCCGGGGAGCTGTTTTTT
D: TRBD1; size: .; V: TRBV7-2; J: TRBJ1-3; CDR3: CASSLVQGGNTIYF; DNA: TGTGCCAGCAGCTTAGTACAGGGGGGAAACACCATATATTTT
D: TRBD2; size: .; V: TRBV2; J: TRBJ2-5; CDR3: CASCTSGGEETQYF; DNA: TGTGCCAGCTGTACTAGCGGGGGCGAAGAGACCCAGTACTTC
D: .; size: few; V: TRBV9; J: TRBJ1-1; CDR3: CASSVGLGVGEKNTEAFF; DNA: TGTGCCAGCAGCGTAGGGCTCGGCGTCGGGGAGAAGAACACTGAAGCTTTCTTT
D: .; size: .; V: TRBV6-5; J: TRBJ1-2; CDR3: CATAGRVPPIGGYTF; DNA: TGTGCCACCGCTGGACGGGTCCCCCCAATCGGTGGCTACACCTTC
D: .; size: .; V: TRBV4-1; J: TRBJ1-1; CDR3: CASSQGAGLTEAFF; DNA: TGCGCCAGCAGCCAAGGGGCAGGGCTTACTGAAGCTTTCTTT
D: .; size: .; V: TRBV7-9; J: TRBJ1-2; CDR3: CASRELEGDGYTF; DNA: TGTGCCAGCAGGGAACTCGAGGGGGATGGCTACACCTTC
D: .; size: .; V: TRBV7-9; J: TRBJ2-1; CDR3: CASSVEGSGEQFF; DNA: TGTGCCAGCAGCGTGGAAGGGTCTGGTGAGCAGTTCTTC
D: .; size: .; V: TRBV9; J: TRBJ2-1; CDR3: CASSVAHRAEVHEQFF; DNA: TGTGCCAGCAGCGTAGCTCACAGGGCCGAGGTGCATGAGCAGTTCTTC
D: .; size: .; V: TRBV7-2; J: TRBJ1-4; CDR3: CASSLGVIATNEKLFF; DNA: TGTGCCAGCAGCTTAGGGGTCATTGCAACTAATGAAAAACTGTTTTTT
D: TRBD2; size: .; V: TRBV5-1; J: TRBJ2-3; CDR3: CASKRTSGGGTDTQYF; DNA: TGCGCCAGCAAAAGGACTAGCGGGGGAGGTACAGATACGCAGTATTTT
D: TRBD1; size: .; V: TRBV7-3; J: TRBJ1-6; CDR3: CASSERGQGNSPLHF; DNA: TGTGCCAGCAGCGAAAGGGGGCAAGGCAATTCACCCCTCCACTTT
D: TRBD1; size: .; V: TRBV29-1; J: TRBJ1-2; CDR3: CSVRDRANYGYTF; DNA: TGCAGCGTCAGGGACAGAGCTAACTATGGCTACACCTTC
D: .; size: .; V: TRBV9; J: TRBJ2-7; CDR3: CASSVGGGNYEQYF; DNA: TGTGCCAGCAGCGTAGGTGGAGGGAACTACGAGCAGTACTTC
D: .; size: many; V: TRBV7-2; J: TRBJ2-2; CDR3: CASSLLQGGSGELFF; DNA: TGTGCCAGCAGCTTACTTCAGGGGGGATCCGGGGAGCTGTTTTTT
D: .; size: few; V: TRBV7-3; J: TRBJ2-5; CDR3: CASSPRGRSGETQYF; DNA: TGTGCCAGCAGCCCCCGGGGGCGGTCAGGGGAGACCCAGTACTTC
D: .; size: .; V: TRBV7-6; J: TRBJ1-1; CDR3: CASSSPGDGNTEAFF; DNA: TGTGCCAGCAGCTCGCCAGGGGATGGAAACACTGAAGCTTTCTTT
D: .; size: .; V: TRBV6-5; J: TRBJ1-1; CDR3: CASSYSEGEAFF; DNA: TGTGCCAGCAGTTACTCGGAGGGGGAGGCTTTCTTT
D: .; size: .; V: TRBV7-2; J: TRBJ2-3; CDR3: CASSSVPFGTDTQYF; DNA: TGTGCCAGCAGCTCGGTCCCTTTTGGCACAGATACGCAGTATTTT
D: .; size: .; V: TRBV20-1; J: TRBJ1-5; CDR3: CSASQGNQPQHF; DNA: TGCAGTGCGAGTCAGGGAAATCAGCCCCAGCATTTT
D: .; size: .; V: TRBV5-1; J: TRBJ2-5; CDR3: CASNPRTGETQYF; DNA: TGCGCCAGCAACCCGAGGACTGGCGAGACCCAGTACTTC
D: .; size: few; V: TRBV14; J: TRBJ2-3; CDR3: CASSRPRPGGYSADTQYF; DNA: TGTGCCAGCAGCCGTCCCCGACCCGGAGGCTACTCGGCAGATACGCAGTATTTT